The source of this TCR beta chain is a study of human T cells and chemical hapten exposure. Overall study: How much TCR each sample yielded varied, mostly because pooled library volumes differed slightly.

The CDR3 contains 14 residues. Germline CDR1 reads SGHRS; CDR2 reads YFSETQ. Trimming took 4 bases from V and 4 from J, leaving 13 bases between them. Study-wide findings and caveats: DPC sensitization did not alter TCRs above 1 in 1000 frequency.

Time point specified: healthy volunteer bleed at 6 weeks. The template was total RNA from unfractionated whole blood. This clonotype was counted many times. The antigen is unknown. The study's library attached unique molecular identifiers to single cDNA molecules. Source study methods: Sample TCR counts, which ranged from 23,224 to 690,600, had a median of approximately 96,000. Each CDR3 protein is one row after TCRdb ran MiXCR on the RACE reads. These V and J calls originate from TCRdb's pipeline instead of the authors' own analysis. The sample lists some 65,000 distinct CDR3 sequences, around 6.3% occurring once.

Source material: whole blood. The clonotype originates from a female donor in good health. Some clones in this sample may be carry-over from other donors' samples. The chain joins TRBV5-1 to TRBJ2-3; unclear D gene. The DNA of the CDR3 is TGCGCCAGCAGCGCGTCTCTAGAGCCAGATACGCAGTATTTT. Amino acids: CASSASLEPDTQYF.